This TCR beta chain is from a study of control samples from healthy donors and cancer patients. This clone occurred a few times. Some clones are missing from TCRdb's copy, which holds only in-frame ones; the method was immunoSEQ multiplex PCR. In the table there are some 70,000 clones, approximately 83% of which are singletons. This CDR3 comprises 11 residues. Trimming took 3 bases from V and 6 from J, leaving 8 bases between them. Germline lookup yields CDR1 DFQATT and CDR2 SNEGSKA (reference sequence). Sequencing used blood. The chain has TRBV20-1 and TRBJ1-2; tentative D call: TRBD1 (5 bases). This clonotype was obtained from a man aged 55 to 70 in good health. The CDR3 sequence: CSARKGDGYTF. CDR3 sequence (DNA): TGCAGTGCTAGGAAAGGGGATGGCTACACCTTC.